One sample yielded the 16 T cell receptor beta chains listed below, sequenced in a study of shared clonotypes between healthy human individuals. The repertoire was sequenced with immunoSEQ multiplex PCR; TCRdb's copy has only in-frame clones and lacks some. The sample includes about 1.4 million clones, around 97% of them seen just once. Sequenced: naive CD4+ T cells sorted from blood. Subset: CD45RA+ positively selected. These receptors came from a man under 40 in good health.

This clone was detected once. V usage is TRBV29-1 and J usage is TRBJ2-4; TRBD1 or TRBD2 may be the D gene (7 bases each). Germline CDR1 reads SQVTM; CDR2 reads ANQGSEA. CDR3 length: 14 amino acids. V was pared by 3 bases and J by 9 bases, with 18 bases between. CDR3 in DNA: TGCAGCGTTGACTCAGGGACAGCGGGGAGCATTCAGTACTTC. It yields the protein CSVDSGTAGSIQYF.

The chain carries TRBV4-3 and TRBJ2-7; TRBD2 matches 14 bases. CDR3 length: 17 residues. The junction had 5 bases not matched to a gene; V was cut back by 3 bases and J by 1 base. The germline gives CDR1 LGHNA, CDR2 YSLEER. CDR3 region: CASSQGTSGSGSYEQYF. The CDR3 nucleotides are TGCGCCAGCAGCCAGGGGACTAGCGGGAGTGGTTCCTACGAGCAGTACTTC.

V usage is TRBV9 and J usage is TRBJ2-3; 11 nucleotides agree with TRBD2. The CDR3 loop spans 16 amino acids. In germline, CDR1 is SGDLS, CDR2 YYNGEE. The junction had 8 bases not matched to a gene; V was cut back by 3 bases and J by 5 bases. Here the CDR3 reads CASSATSGRAKDTQYF. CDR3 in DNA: TGTGCCAGCAGCGCCACTAGCGGGAGAGCGAAAGATACGCAGTATTTT.

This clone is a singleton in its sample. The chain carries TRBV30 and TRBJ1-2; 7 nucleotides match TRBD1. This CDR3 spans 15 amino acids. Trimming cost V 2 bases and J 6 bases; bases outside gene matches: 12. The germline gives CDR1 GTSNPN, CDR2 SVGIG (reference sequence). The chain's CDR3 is CAWSSPEQGMDGYTF. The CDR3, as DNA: TGTGCCTGGAGTTCACCCGAACAGGGGATGGATGGCTACACCTTC.

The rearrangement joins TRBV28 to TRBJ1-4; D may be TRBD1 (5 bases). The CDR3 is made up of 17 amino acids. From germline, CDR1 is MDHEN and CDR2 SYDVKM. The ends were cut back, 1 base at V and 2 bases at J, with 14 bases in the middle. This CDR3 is CASSLSVQGPTNEKLFF. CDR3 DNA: TGTGCCAGCAGTTTATCGGTGCAGGGCCCTACTAATGAAAAACTGTTTTTT.

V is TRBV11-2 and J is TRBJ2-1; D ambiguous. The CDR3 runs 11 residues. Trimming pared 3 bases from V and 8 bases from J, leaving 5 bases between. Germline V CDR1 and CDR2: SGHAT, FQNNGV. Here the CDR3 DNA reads TGTGCCAGCAGCTTTCGCCATGAGCAGTTCTTC. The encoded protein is CASSFRHEQFF.

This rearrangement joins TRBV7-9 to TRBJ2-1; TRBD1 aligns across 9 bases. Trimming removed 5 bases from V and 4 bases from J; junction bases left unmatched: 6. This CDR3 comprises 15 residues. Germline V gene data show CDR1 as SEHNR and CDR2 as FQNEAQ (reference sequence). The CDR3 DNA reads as TGTGCCAGCAGCGCCCTAGGGACAGGGTACAATGAGCAGTTCTTC. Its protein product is CASSALGTGYNEQFF.

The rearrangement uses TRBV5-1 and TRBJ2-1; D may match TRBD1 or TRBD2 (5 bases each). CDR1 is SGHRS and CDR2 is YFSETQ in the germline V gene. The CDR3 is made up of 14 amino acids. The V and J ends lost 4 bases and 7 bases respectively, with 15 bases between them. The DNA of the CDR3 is TGCGCCAGCAGCCACGACTCGGGGCGGAATGAGCAGTTCTTC. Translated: CASSHDSGRNEQFF.

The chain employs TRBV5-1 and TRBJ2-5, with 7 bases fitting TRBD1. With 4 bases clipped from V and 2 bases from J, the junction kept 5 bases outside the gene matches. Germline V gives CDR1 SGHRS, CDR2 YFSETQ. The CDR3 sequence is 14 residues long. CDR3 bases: TGCGCCAGCAGCCCGACAGGGAATCAAGAGACCCAGTACTTC. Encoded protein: CASSPTGNQETQYF.

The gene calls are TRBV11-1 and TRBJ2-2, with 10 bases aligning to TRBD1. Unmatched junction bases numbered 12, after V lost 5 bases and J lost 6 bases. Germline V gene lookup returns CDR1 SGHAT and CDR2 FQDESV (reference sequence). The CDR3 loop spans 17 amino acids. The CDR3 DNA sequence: TGTGCCAGCAGCCCCGGGGAGACAGGGGGCGCCGCCGGGGAGCTGTTTTTT. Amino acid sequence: CASSPGETGGAAGELFF. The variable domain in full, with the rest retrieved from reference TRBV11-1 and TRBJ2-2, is EAEVAQSPRYKITEKSQAVAFWCDPISGHATLYWYRQILGQGPELLVQFQDESVVDDSQLPKDRFSAERLKGVDSTLKIQPAELGDSAMYLCASSPGETGGAAGELFFGEGSRLTVL.

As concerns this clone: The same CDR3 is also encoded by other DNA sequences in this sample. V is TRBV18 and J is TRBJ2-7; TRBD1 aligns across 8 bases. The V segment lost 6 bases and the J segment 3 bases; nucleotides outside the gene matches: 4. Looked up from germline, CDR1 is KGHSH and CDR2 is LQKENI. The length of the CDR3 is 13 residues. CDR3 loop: CASSRTGGYEQYF. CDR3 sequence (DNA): TGTGCCAGCTCTCGAACAGGGGGCTACGAGCAGTACTTC.

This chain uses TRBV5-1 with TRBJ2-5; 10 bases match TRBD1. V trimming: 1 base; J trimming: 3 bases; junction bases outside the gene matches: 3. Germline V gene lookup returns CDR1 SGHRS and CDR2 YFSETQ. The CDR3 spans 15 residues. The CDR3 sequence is CASSLTGQGKETQYF. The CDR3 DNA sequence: TGCGCCAGCAGCTTGACGGGACAGGGGAAAGAGACCCAGTACTTC. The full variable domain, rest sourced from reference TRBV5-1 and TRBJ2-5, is KAGVTQTPRYLIKTRGQQVTLSCSPISGHRSVSWYQQTPGQGLQFLFEYFSETQRNKGNFPGRFSGRQFSNSRSEMNVSTLELGDSALYLCASSLTGQGKETQYFGPGTRLLVL.

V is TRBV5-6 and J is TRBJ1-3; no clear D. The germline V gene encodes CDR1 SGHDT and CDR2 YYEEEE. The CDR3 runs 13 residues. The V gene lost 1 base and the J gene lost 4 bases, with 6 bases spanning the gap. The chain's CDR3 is CASSLRKGNTIYF. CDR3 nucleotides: TGTGCCAGCAGCTTGAGAAAGGGAAACACCATATATTTT.

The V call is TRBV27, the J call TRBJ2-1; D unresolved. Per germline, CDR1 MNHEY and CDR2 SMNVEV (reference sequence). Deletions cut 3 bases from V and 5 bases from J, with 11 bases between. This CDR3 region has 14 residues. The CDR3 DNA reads TGTGCCAGCAGTTTCAGGACGGATCACAATGAGCAGTTCTTC. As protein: CASSFRTDHNEQFF.

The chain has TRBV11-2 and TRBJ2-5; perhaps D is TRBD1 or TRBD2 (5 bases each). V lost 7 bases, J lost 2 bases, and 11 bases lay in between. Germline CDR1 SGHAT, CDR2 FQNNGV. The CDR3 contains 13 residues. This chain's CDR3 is CASNRGRQETQYF. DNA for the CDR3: TGTGCCAGCAATCGGGGACGACAAGAGACCCAGTACTTC. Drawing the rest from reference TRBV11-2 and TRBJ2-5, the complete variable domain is EAGVAQSPRYKIIEKRQSVAFWCNPISGHATLYWYQQILGQGPKLLIQFQNNGVVDDSQLPKDRFSAERLKGVDSTLKIQPAKLEDSAVYLCASNRGRQETQYFGPGTRLLVL.

The CDR3 here is CASRSGQSYEQYF. The CDR3, as DNA: TGTGCCAGCAGGAGCGGGCAGTCCTACGAGCAGTACTTC. V usage is TRBV7-2 and J usage is TRBJ2-7; TRBD2 might be the D (6 bases). Germline V gene lookup returns CDR1 SGHTA and CDR2 FQGNSA. The length of the CDR3 is 13 residues. Trimming pared 6 bases from V and 1 base from J, leaving 10 bases between.